The 23 T cell receptor beta chains listed next were all sequenced from one sample in a study of blood T cell repertoires in COVID-19 (dated by TCRdb to about 2020). Preparation of the library involved the immunoSEQ multiplex PCR assay. TCRdb carries this immuneACCESS record with in-frame sequences only. Its versions omit some clonotypes, under half of them owing to an unresolved V gene in the studies checked, with the rest unexplained. A total of under 350,000 clones appear in this sample, around 90% of them only once. The top ten hold approximately 7.5% of the sample. Sequenced sample: peripheral blood. Source of these receptors: a woman aged 25 to 39 with COVID-19, enrolled during active disease.

In its sample, this clone was seen once. V gene TRBV3-1 (or the pseudogene TRBV3-2) combines with J gene TRBJ2-1; 8 nucleotides line up with TRBD2. This CDR3 has 15 residues. Germline CDR1 is LGHDT and CDR2 is YNNKEL (reference sequence). The J segment lost 8 bases and the V segment lost 0 bases, leaving 6 bases of the junction unmatched. The CDR3 sequence is CASSQDLGTRHEQFF. In DNA form, the CDR3 reads TGTGCCAGCAGCCAAGATTTGGGGACTAGGCATGAGCAGTTCTTC.

The chain employs TRBV5-6 and TRBJ2-1, with 9 positions matching TRBD1. The J segment lost 1 base and the V segment lost 2 bases, leaving 4 bases of the junction unmatched. The CDR3 loop spans 16 amino acids. Per the germline V gene, CDR1 is SGHDT and CDR2 is YYEEEE. In DNA, the CDR3 is TGTGCCAGCAGCTTCTTTGGACAGGGGTCCTACAATGAGCAGTTCTTC. Translation gives CASSFFGQGSYNEQFF.

This clone was found once. This chain joins TRBV25-1 and TRBJ2-7, with 10 nucleotides matching TRBD1. The germline gives CDR1 MGHDK, CDR2 SYGVNS. The CDR3 runs 14 residues. Trimming cost V 3 bases and J 4 bases; bases outside gene matches: 3. CDR3 residues: CASSDPGQGYEQYF. The CDR3 region has the DNA TGTGCCAGCAGTGATCCGGGACAGGGGTACGAGCAGTACTTC.

V usage is TRBV27 and J usage is TRBJ2-3, with a weak D call TRBD2 (6 bases). The V gene lost 1 base and the J gene lost 6 bases, with 17 bases spanning the gap. From germline, CDR1 is MNHEY and CDR2 SMNVEV (reference sequence). The CDR3 totals 16 residues. In DNA form, the CDR3 reads TGTGCCAGCAGTTTATTGGGGGGAGGCGGGCCGGATACGCAGTATTTT. Translated, it gives CASSLLGGGGPDTQYF.

The chain employs TRBV4-3 and TRBJ2-7; maybe TRBD2 (6 bases). With 0 bases removed from V and 3 bases from J, the gap between germline ends came to 6 bases. Looked up from germline, CDR1 is LGHNA and CDR2 is YSLEER. This CDR3 has 13 amino acids. Here the CDR3 reads CASSQEEGYEQYF. The CDR3 region has the DNA TGCGCCAGCAGCCAAGAGGAGGGCTACGAGCAGTACTTC.

This sequence joins TRBV4-1 and TRBJ2-3; D may be TRBD2 (5 bases). Germline lookup yields CDR1 MGHRA and CDR2 YSYEKL. This CDR3 comprises 12 residues. The V and J ends lost 3 bases and 4 bases respectively, with 5 bases between them. CDR3 loop: CASSQGADTQYF. DNA of the CDR3: TGCGCCAGCAGCCAGGGAGCAGATACGCAGTATTTT.

The chain is built from TRBV20-1 and TRBJ2-1, with 8 bases aligning to TRBD2. The CDR3 loop spans 14 amino acids. CDR1 is DFQATT, CDR2 SNEGSKA, per germline (reference sequence). The V segment lost 3 bases and the J segment 2 bases; nucleotides outside the gene matches: 3. The CDR3 loop reads CSASPAGAYNEQFF. CDR3 nucleotides: TGCAGTGCTAGTCCAGCGGGAGCCTACAATGAGCAGTTCTTC.

V and J are TRBV9 and TRBJ1-4; 8 bases line up with TRBD1. CDR1 is SGDLS and CDR2 is YYNGEE in the germline V gene. This CDR3 has 15 residues. The junction had 6 bases not matched to a gene; V was cut back by 4 bases and J by 4 bases. The CDR3 protein is CASSLRTGINEKLFF. In DNA, the CDR3 is TGTGCCAGCAGCTTACGGACAGGGATTAATGAAAAACTGTTTTTT. The full variable domain, with the rest looked up from reference TRBV9 and TRBJ1-4, is DSGVTQTPKHLITATGQRVTLRCSPRSGDLSVYWYQQSLDQGLQFLIQYYNGEERAKGNILERFSAQQFPDLHSELNLSSLELGDSALYFCASSLRTGINEKLFFGSGTQLSVL.

In this sample, this clone turned up once. The V and J genes are TRBV9 and TRBJ2-3; D is undetermined. Germline CDR1 is SGDLS and CDR2 is YYNGEE. V shed 2 bases and J shed 2 bases, with 9 bases lying between them. This CDR3 has 14 residues. This CDR3 reads CASSVRQFTDTQYF. CDR3 nucleotides: TGTGCCAGCAGCGTGCGGCAGTTCACAGATACGCAGTATTTT.

The V gene is TRBV6-2 or TRBV6-3, the J gene TRBJ1-5, with D possibly being TRBD1 (5 bases). The length of the CDR3 is 17 residues. CDR1 MNHEY and CDR2 SVGEGT come from the germline V gene. V was clipped by 6 bases and J by 1 base, with 19 bases between them. CDR3 loop: CASSSQAWGVSNQPQHF. In DNA form, the CDR3 reads TGTGCCAGCAGCTCACAGGCCTGGGGGGTAAGCAATCAGCCCCAGCATTTT.

This clone showed up just a few times. This chain joins TRBV27 and TRBJ2-7, with 10 bases identical to TRBD1. The CDR3 is made up of 14 amino acids. Germline trimming cut 6 bases from V and 3 bases from J; bases unmatched to any gene: 5. Germline lookup yields CDR1 MNHEY and CDR2 SMNVEV (reference sequence). In nucleotides, the CDR3 is TGTGCCAGCAGAACGACAGGGGGCGTCTACGAGCAGTACTTC. Translating it yields CASRTTGGVYEQYF.

The chain uses TRBV9 and TRBJ2-1; the match to TRBD2 covers 8 bases. With 7 bases clipped from V and 5 bases from J, the junction kept 11 bases outside the gene matches. The germline CDR1 and CDR2 sequences are SGDLS and YYNGEE. The CDR3 runs to 15 residues. Written as DNA, the CDR3 is TGTGCCAGCGCCCCTGCGGGGGGCAGAAACAATGAGCAGTTCTTC. It specifies CASAPAGGRNNEQFF.

The chain joins TRBV3-1 (or the pseudogene TRBV3-2) to TRBJ2-7, with D maybe TRBD1 (5 bases). CDR1 is LGHDT and CDR2 is YNNKEL in the germline V gene (reference sequence). The CDR3 sequence is 16 residues long. Trimming stripped 0 bases from V and 1 base from J, with 13 bases between. The CDR3 loop is CASSQEGRLLSYEQYF. In DNA, the CDR3 is TGTGCCAGCAGCCAAGAGGGGCGTCTGTTATCCTACGAGCAGTACTTC.

The chain joins TRBV5-4 to TRBJ2-5, with 7 bases that match TRBD1. Looked up from germline, CDR1 is SGHNT and CDR2 is YYREEE (reference sequence). V dropped 0 bases and J dropped 9; count of bases not matched to a gene: 5. The CDR3 consists of 13 residues. In DNA, the CDR3 is TGTGCCAGCAGCTTGGACAGGGGAAGTGCCCAGTACTTC. It specifies CASSLDRGSAQYF.

The chain has TRBV5-1 and TRBJ2-2; no definite D call. Trimming pared 2 bases from V and 0 bases from J, leaving 2 bases between. The CDR3 totals 13 residues. Germline V gene lookup returns CDR1 SGHRS and CDR2 YFSETQ. CDR3 region: CASSFANTGELFF. For the CDR3, the DNA is TGCGCCAGCAGCTTCGCGAACACCGGGGAGCTGTTTTTT. Together with reference TRBV5-1 and TRBJ2-2, the CDR3 gives the full variable domain: KAGVTQTPRYLIKTRGQQVTLSCSPISGHRSVSWYQQTPGQGLQFLFEYFSETQRNKGNFPGRFSGRQFSNSRSEMNVSTLELGDSALYLCASSFANTGELFFGEGSRLTVL.

Comments on this clone: The identical CDR3 is also encoded by other nucleotide sequences in the sample. The chain has TRBV9 and TRBJ2-5; 8 nucleotides align to TRBD2. CDR1 is SGDLS and CDR2 is YYNGEE in the germline V gene. The CDR3 is made up of 15 amino acids. Trimming cost V 0 bases and J 2 bases; bases outside gene matches: 3. The CDR3 sequence is CASSVGTSGQETQYF. In DNA, the CDR3 is TGTGCCAGCAGCGTAGGAACTAGCGGACAAGAGACCCAGTACTTC.

The rearrangement links TRBV7-9 to TRBJ1-1, with 8 bases lining up with TRBD1. The germline CDR1 and CDR2 sequences are SEHNR and FQNEAQ (reference sequence). J lost 4 bases, V lost 6 bases, and 10 bases had no gene match. CDR3 length: 15 residues. The CDR3 DNA reads as TGTGCCAGCAGTCCAGGACAGGGAGGCGGCACTGAAGCTTTCTTT. It specifies CASSPGQGGGTEAFF.

This chain links TRBV9 with TRBJ2-1; 8 bases are shared with TRBD2. Per the germline V gene, CDR1 is SGDLS and CDR2 is YYNGEE. The junction had 6 bases not matched to a gene; V was cut back by 1 base and J by 6 bases. The CDR3 extends over 15 amino acids. The CDR3 DNA follows: TGTGCCAGCAGCGTATCGGGAGGGCCGGGCAATGAGCAGTTCTTC. This translates into CASSVSGGPGNEQFF.

This clone was seen only a few times. The V gene is TRBV5-1, the J gene TRBJ2-7; TRBD1 agrees at 8 bases. Germline V gene sequence: CDR1 SGHRS, CDR2 YFSETQ. V was clipped by 0 bases and J by 5 bases; unmatched bases: 4. The CDR3 consists of 14 residues. The CDR3 DNA reads TGCGCCAGCAGCTTGGACAGGGGGATCCACGAGCAGTACTTC. Translating gives CASSLDRGIHEQYF.

The rearrangement uses TRBV6-5 and TRBJ1-3; 7 bases fit TRBD1. CDR3 length: 15 amino acids. The trim removed 7 bases at V and 0 bases at J, leaving 6 bases unmatched. Germline CDR1 MNHEY, CDR2 SVGAGI. The CDR3 sequence: CASNLGTDSGNTIYF. The CDR3 coding sequence is TGTGCCAGCAACCTAGGGACAGACTCTGGAAACACCATATATTTT.

The chain has TRBV19 and TRBJ2-1; a possible D gene is TRBD1 (5 bases). Looked up from germline, CDR1 is LNHDA and CDR2 is SQIVND (reference sequence). The CDR3 is made up of 14 amino acids. V gave up 5 bases and J gave up 4 bases, with 12 bases separating them. The CDR3 nucleotides read TGTGCCAGTAGTCTGCAGGGCACTTACAATGAGCAGTTCTTC. It yields the protein CASSLQGTYNEQFF.

This chain connects TRBV30 to TRBJ1-3; D gene ambiguous. Between the trimmed V and J ends, which lost 1 base and 7 bases, there was a span of 11 bases. The CDR3 loop spans 13 amino acids. Germline CDR1 reads GTSNPN; CDR2 reads SVGIG (reference sequence). CDR3 sequence: CAWSAGFRNTIYF. DNA of the CDR3: TGTGCCTGGAGTGCCGGTTTCAGGAACACCATATATTTT.

This clone was counted a single time. This chain connects TRBV7-9 to TRBJ1-2, with D possibly being TRBD1 (5 bases). Trimming removed 7 bases from V and 1 base from J, with 16 bases in between. The germline gives CDR1 SEHNR, CDR2 FQNEAQ (reference sequence). The CDR3 is made up of 15 amino acids. Here the CDR3 reads CASTQMGDFNYGYTF. For the CDR3, the DNA is TGTGCCAGCACCCAAATGGGGGACTTTAACTATGGCTACACCTTC.